This TCR beta chain was identified in a study of STAT3 mutations in large granular lymphocyte leukemia (dated by TCRdb to between 2019 and 2020). Turning to the overall study: In roughly half of the longitudinally sequenced T-LGLL patients, canonical activating STAT3 mutations were detected. Each patient was sequenced at an average of approximately 4 time points, ranging from 2 to 8 samplings. As controls within the study, two patients with natural killer LGL leukemia were also sequenced longitudinally. To reconstruct clonal hierarchy and dynamics, serial deep sequencing of TCRbeta CDR3 and STAT3 was performed in patients with T-cell large granular lymphocyte leukemia. More than half of T-LGLL patients received one or more immunosuppressive therapy regimens, with hematologic response in roughly 41% of those treated. From an initial cohort of 207 LGL patients, approximately 17 representative T-LGLL cases were selected for longitudinal TCRbeta and STAT3 sequencing.

Results and caveats for the whole study, not just this receptor: Because no samples were available when a clone first appeared, clonal expansion was inferred from samplings taken at other points. Variable intervals between samplings and differing treatment regimens complicated linking therapy response to changes in TCR clonal burden. All T-LGLL patients had at least one immunodominant TCRbeta clonotype, and roughly half had multiple immunodominant subclonotypes. TCR clonotype switching after therapy was observed in about 35% of the 18 patients, and all newly emerging clones were found to be STAT3 wild type. In several patients, dominant TCR clone burden exceeded STAT3 mutant burden, suggesting STAT3 mutation arose secondarily within a pre-expanded clone. Since codominant clonotypes persisted in some patients, a small but highly pathogenic clone may have gone undetected.

DNA was extracted from blood mononuclear cells, and the same DNA was used for both TCR and STAT3 sequencing. TCRbeta libraries were sequenced on an Illumina MiSeq, and an average of about 40,773 productive templates per sample was obtained. The immunoSEQ assay, which uses multiplex PCR amplification, was used to generate TCRbeta CDR3 libraries. In the source study's methods: Repertoire diversity was calculated as previously defined, and values close to 0 indicated extremely monoclonal samples. Here the immuneACCESS table is served through TCRdb, limited to in-frame sequences with V and J called. Missing clones are a known gap in these copies; in checked studies unresolved V genes cover under half, and the rest lacks a known reason. V, J and clone size are those of that table, while D and trimming were read from the DNA. Within this sample are 35,000 to 50,000 clones, with 80% to 90% of them counted one time only. Less than 0.55% of the sample is in the top ten clones.

Remarks on this clone: Its antigen target is currently unknown. One base away there is no much larger clone; base qualities are not given.

The sequenced sample consisted of PBMCs. This receptor was identified in a human donor with T large granular lymphocyte leukemia. Some clones in this sample may be carry-over from other donors' samples.

The DNA sequence is as follows: TGCAGTGCCTTTTCTATCGGTGGGCAGTTCTTC. It is translated as CSAFSIGGQFF. The V and J genes are TRBV20-1 and TRBJ2-1; no D gene call is confident. Taken from the germline V gene (reference sequence), the CDR1 and CDR2 loops are DFQATT and SNEGSKA. The CDR3 starts with the cysteine, ends with the phenylalanine, and has 11 residues. The kept DNA is CDR3 alone, 33 bases in frame from the first base. V is pared back by 6 bases and J by 12 bases, with 15 bases lying between the germline termini.